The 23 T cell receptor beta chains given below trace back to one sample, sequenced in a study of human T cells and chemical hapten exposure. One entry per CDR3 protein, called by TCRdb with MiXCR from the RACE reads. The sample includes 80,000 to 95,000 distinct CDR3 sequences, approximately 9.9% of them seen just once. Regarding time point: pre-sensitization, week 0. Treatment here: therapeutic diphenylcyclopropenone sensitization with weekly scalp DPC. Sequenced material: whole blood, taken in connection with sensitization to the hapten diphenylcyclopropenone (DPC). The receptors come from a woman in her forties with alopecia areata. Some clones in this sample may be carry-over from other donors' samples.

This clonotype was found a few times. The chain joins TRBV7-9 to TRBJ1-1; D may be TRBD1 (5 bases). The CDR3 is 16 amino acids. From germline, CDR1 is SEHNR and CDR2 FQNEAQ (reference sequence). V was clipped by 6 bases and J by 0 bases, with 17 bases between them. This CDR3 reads CASRPSGATMNTEAFF. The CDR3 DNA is TGTGCCAGCAGGCCTAGTGGGGCTACCATGAACACTGAAGCTTTCTTT. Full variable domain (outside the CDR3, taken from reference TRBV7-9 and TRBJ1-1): DTGVSQNPRHKITKRGQNVTFRCDPISEHNRLYWYRQTLGQGPEFLTYFQNEAQLEKSRLLSDRFSAERPKGSFSTLEIQRTEQGDSAMYLCASRPSGATMNTEAFFGQGTRLTVV.

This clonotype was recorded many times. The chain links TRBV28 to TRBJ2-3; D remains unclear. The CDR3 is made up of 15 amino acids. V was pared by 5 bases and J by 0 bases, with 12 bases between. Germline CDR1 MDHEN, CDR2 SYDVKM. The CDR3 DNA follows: TGTGCCAGCAGTCCCATATCTTCTAGCACAGATACGCAGTATTTT. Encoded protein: CASSPISSSTDTQYF.

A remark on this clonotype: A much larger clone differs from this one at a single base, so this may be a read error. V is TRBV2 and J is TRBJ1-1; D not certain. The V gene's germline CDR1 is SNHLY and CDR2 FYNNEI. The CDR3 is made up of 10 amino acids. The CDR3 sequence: CARSLGEAFF. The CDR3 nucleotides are TGTGCCCGCAGTCTGGGTGAAGCTTTCTTT.

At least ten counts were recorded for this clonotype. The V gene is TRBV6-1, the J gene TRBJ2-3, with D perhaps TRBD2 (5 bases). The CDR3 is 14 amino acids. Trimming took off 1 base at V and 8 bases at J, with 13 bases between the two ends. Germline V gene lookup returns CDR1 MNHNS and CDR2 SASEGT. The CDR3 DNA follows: TGTGCCAGCAGTGAAGTAGAGGGCTCGACTACGCAGTATTTT. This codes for CASSEVEGSTTQYF.

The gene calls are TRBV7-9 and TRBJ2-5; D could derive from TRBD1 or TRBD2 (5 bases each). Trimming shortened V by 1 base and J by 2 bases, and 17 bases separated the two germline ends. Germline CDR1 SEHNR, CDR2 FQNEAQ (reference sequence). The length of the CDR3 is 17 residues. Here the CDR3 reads CASSLGLNDGAQETQYF. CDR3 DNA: TGTGCCAGCAGCTTAGGGCTGAATGACGGGGCACAAGAGACCCAGTACTTC.

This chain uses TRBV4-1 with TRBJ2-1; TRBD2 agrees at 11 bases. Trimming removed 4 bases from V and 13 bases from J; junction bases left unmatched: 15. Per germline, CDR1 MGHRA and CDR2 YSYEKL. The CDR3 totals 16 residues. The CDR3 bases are TGCGCCAGCAGCCCCTACTTAGCGGGGGGGGTTCTGGAACAGTTCTTC. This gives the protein CASSPYLAGGVLEQFF.

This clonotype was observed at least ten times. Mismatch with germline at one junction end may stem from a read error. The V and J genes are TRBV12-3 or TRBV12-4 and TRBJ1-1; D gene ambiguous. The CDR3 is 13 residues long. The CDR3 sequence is CASSLGPNTEAFF. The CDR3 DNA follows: TGTGCCAGCAGCTTAGGACCGAACACTGAAGCTTTCTTT.

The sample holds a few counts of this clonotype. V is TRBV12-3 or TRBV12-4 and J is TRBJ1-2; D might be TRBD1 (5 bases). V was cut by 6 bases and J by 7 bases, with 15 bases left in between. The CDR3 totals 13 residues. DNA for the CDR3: TGTGCCAGCAGCCTACCCGGGGCGCTTGGCTACACCTTC. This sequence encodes CASSLPGALGYTF.

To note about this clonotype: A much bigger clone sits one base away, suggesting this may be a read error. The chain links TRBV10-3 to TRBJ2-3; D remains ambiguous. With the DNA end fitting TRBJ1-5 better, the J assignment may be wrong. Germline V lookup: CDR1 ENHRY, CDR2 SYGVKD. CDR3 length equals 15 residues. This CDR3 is CAIGGRASSTDTQHF. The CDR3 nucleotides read TGTGCCATCGGTGGAAGAGCCTCTAGCACAGATACGCAGCATTTT.

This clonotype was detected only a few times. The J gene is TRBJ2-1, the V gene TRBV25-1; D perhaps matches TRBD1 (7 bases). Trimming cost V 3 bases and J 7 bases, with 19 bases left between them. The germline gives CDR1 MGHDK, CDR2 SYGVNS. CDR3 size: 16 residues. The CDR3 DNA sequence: TGTGCCAGCAGTGAGGGCGGAGGGGGCGGTCGGAATGAGCAGTTCTTC. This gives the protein CASSEGGGGGRNEQFF.

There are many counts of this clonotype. The DNA for the CDR3 is TGTGCCAGTAGTTCTCCTACTGGGGCGTTGGAGACCCAGTACTTC. It yields the protein CASSSPTGALETQYF. The rearrangement joins TRBV19 to TRBJ2-5, with D tentatively TRBD1 (5 bases). The germline gives CDR1 LNHDA, CDR2 SQIVND (reference sequence). Trimming pared 5 bases from V and 5 bases from J, leaving 18 bases between. The CDR3 sequence is 15 residues long.

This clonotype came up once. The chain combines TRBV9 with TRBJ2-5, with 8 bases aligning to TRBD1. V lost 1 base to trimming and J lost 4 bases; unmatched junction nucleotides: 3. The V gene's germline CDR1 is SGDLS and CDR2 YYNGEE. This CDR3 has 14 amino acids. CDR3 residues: CASSVKQGGETQYF. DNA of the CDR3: TGTGCCAGCAGCGTAAAACAGGGGGGAGAGACCCAGTACTTC.

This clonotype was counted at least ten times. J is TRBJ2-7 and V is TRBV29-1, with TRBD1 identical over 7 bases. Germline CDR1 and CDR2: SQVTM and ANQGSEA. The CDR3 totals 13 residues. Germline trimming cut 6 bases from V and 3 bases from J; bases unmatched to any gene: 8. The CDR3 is CSVARDRGYEQYF. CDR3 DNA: TGCAGCGTCGCCCGGGACAGAGGCTACGAGCAGTACTTC.

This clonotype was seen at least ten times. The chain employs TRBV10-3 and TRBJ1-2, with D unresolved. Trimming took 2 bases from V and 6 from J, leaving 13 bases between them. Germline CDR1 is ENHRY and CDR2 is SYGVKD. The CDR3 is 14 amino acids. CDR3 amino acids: CAISEVGGQDGYTF. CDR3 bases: TGTGCCATCAGTGAGGTCGGAGGGCAGGATGGCTACACCTTC.

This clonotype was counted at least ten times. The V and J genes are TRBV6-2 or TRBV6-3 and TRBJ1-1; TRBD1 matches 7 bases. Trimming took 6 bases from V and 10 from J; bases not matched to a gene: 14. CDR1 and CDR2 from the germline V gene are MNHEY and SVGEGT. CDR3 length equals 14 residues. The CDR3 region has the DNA TGTGCCAGCAGCTTGCCAGGGGGTATAGTACGAGCTTTCTTT. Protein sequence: CASSLPGGIVRAFF.

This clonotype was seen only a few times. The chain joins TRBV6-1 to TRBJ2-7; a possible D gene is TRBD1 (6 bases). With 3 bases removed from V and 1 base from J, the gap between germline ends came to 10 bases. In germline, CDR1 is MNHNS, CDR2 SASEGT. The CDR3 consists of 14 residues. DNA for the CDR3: TGTGCCAGCAGTGACCCCGGACAGTCCTACGAGCAGTACTTC. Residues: CASSDPGQSYEQYF.

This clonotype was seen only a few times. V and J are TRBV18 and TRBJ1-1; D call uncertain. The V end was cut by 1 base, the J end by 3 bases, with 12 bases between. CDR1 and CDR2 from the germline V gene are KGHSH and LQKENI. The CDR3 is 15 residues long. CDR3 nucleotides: TGTGCCAGCTCACCACTTCAGTCGGGAGACACTGAAGCTTTCTTT. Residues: CASSPLQSGDTEAFF.

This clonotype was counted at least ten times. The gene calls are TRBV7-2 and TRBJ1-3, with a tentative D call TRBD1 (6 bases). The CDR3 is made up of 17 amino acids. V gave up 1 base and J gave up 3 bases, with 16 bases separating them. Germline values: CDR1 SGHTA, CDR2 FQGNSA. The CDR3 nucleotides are TGTGCCAGCAGCTTAGGGCCCGGGGGCAGGATTGGAAACACCATATATTTT. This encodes CASSLGPGGRIGNTIYF.

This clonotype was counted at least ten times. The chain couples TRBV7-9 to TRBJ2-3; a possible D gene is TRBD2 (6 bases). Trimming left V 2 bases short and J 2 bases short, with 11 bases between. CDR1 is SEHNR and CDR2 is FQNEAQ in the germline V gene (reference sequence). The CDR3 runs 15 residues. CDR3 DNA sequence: TGTGCCAGCAGCTTAATCGGGAGATCCACAGATACGCAGTATTTT. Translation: CASSLIGRSTDTQYF.

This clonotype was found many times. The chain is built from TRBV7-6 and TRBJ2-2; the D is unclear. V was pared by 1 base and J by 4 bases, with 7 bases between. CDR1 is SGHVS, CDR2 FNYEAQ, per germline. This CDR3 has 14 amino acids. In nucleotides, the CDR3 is TGTGCCAGCAGCTTAGGAATATCCACCGGGGAGCTGTTTTTT. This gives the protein CASSLGISTGELFF.

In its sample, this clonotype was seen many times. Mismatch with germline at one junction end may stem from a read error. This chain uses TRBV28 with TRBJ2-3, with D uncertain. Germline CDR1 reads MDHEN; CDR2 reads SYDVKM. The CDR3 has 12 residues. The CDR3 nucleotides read TGTGCCAGCAGCTCTCTCACAGATACGCAGTTTTTT. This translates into CASSSLTDTQFF.

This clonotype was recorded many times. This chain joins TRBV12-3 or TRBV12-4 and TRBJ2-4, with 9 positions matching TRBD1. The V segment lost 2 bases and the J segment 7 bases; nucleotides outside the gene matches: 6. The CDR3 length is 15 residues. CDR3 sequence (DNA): TGTGCCAGCAGTTTACTCGGGACAGGGCCGAACATTCAGTACTTC. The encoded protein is CASSLLGTGPNIQYF.

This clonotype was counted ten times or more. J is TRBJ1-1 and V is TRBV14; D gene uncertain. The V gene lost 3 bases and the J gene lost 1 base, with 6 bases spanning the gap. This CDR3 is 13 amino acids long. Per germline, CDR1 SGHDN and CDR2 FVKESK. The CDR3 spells CASSQGQNTEAFF. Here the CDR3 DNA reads TGTGCCAGCAGCCAGGGCCAGAACACTGAAGCTTTCTTT.